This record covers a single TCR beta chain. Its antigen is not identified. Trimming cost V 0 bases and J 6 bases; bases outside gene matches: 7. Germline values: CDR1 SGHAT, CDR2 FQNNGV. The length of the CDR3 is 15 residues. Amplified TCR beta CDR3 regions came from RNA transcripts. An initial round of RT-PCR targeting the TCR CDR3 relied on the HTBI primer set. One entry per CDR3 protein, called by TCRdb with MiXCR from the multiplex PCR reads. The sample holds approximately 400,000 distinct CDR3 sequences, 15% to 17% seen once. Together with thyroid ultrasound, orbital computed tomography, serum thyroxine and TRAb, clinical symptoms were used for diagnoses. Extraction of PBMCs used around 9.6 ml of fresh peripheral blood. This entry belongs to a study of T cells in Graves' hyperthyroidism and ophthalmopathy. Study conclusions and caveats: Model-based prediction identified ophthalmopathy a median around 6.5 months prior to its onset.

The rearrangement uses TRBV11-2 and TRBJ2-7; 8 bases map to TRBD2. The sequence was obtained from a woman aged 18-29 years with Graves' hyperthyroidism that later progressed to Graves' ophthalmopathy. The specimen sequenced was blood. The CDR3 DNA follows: TGTGCCAGCAGCTTAGAGGCGGGAGGAAGAGGCGAGCAGTACTTC. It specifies CASSLEAGGRGEQYF.